The 7 T cell receptor beta chains below all came from one sample that was sequenced in a study of T cell clonality in common variable immunodeficiency. Study results and caveats: In common variable immunodeficiency, TCR beta chains reportedly carried fewer deletions and N-nucleotide insertions.

Data came from immunoSEQ multiplex PCR; TCRdb stores just in-frame clones and leaves some out. The repertoire consists of fewer than 30,000 clones, none detected only once. The antigens these receptors bind are not known. Sequencing input: peripheral blood mononuclear cells. Source of these receptors: a human donor with common variable immunodeficiency.

This clone was observed a handful of times. The CDR3 end lies 3 residues beyond the end of the read and is filled in from the germline J gene. The V and J genes are TRBV7-9 and TRBJ1-2, with D tentatively TRBD1 (5 bases). This CDR3 region has 14 residues. CDR1 SEHNR and CDR2 FQNEAQ come from the germline V gene (reference sequence). The V end lost 1 base, the J end lost 2 bases, and 8 bases lay between the germline ends. This chain's CDR3 is CASSLVSGNYGYTF. Partial CDR3 DNA: TGTGCCAGCAGCTTAGTATCAGGGAACTATGGC.

This clone occurred a few times. The sequence runs out 3 residues before the end of the CDR3; the remainder is reconstructed from the germline J gene. The chain uses TRBV23-1 and TRBJ2-7; D is perhaps TRBD2 (6 bases). TRBV23-1 is recorded as an ORF, its role being uncertain. Deletions cut 2 bases from V and 0 bases from J, with 11 bases between. The CDR3 length is 15 residues. The CDR3 spells CASSQLRGLSYEQYF. The sequenced part of the CDR3 DNA is TGCGCCAGCAGTCAACTGCGGGGCCTCTCCTACGAG.

A remark on this clone: The missing CDR3 end, 3 residues past where the read stops, is filled in from the germline J gene. The rearrangement joins TRBV7-2 to TRBJ2-1; tentatively, D is TRBD1 (6 bases). Germline V lookup: CDR1 SGHTA, CDR2 FQGNSA. Trimming left V 5 bases short and J 9 bases short, with 14 bases between. The CDR3 covers 13 residues. CDR3 amino acids: CASSGYRVGEQFF. The sequenced part of the CDR3 DNA is TGTGCCAGCAGCGGTTACAGGGTGGGTGAG.

Only a few counts were recorded for this clone. The CDR3 extends 3 residues past the end of the read, so its final part is completed from the germline J gene. The V and J genes are TRBV18 and TRBJ2-7; D might be TRBD1 (5 bases). The CDR3 runs 15 residues. With 6 bases removed from V and 6 bases from J, the gap between germline ends came to 21 bases. CDR1 and CDR2 from the germline V gene are KGHSH and LQKENI. The chain's CDR3 is CASSPRPQEFGEQYF. The CDR3 bases that were read are TGTGCCAGCTCGCCTAGACCACAGGAATTCGGCGAG.

The sample holds a few counts of this clone. Read data end 3 residues before the CDR3 end; the end is taken from the germline J gene. The V gene is TRBV5-1, the J gene TRBJ2-1; maybe TRBD2 (5 bases). Trimming shortened V by 5 bases and J by 7 bases, and 13 bases separated the two germline ends. CDR1 is SGHRS, CDR2 YFSETQ, per germline. The CDR3 is 13 amino acids. Here the CDR3 reads CASRVLSGNEQFF. The DNA read from the CDR3 is TGCGCCAGCAGGGTACTTTCGGGGAATGAG.

This clone was recorded at least ten times. Coverage ceases 3 residues before the CDR3 finishes, and the germline J gene fills in the end. The V gene is TRBV7-9, the J gene TRBJ2-3, with 12 bases that match TRBD2. Trimming cost V 2 bases and J 4 bases; bases outside gene matches: 1. CDR3 size: 15 residues. Germline V gives CDR1 SEHNR, CDR2 FQNEAQ (reference sequence). The covered CDR3 bases are TGTGCCAGCAGCTTACTAGCGGGAGGGTCAGATACG. This sequence encodes CASSLLAGGSDT. The entire CDR3 sequence reads CASSLLAGGSDTQYF.

This clone was counted between two and nine times. The missing CDR3 end, 3 residues past where the read stops, is filled in from the germline J gene. V is TRBV6-1 and J is TRBJ2-7; TRBD1 is a possible D gene (5 bases). CDR3 size: 12 residues. CDR1 and CDR2 (germline): MNHNS, SASEGT. Trimming left V 3 bases short and J 3 bases short, with 6 bases between. CDR3 DNA, as far as it was read: TGTGCCAGCAGTGATCAGGGCTACGAG. Its protein is CASSDQGYE. Given in full, the CDR3 is CASSDQGYEQYF.